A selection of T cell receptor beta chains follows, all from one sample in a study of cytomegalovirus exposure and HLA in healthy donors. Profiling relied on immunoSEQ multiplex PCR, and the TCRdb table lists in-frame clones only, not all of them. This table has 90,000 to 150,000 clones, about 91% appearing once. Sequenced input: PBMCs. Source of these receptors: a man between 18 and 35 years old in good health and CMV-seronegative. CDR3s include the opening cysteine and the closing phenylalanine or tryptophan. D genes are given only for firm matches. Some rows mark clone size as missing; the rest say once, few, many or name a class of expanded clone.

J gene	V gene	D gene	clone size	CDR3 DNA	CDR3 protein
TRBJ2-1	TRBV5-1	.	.	TGCGCCAGCAGCTTGGCTACAGGCCGGGCCAATGAGCAGTTCTTC	CASSLATGRANEQFF
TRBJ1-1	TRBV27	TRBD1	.	TGTGCCAGCAGTTTCCTCCGGGACAGGGGGAACACTGAAGCTTTCTTT	CASSFLRDRGNTEAFF
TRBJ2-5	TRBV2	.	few	TGTGCCAGCAGTGAAGCAGGGACTGCGTCAGGGACCCAGTACTTC	CASSEAGTASGTQYF
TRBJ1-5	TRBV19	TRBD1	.	TGTGCCAGCGGTTTCCCGGGACAGGGTCTTTGGATTCAGCCCCAGCATTTT	CASGFPGQGLWIQPQHF
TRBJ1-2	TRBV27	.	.	TGTGCCAGCACAGGTAGTAACTATGGCTACACCTTC	CASTGSNYGYTF
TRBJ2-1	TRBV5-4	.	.	TGTGCCAGCAGGCGAAGAGGGGGGGAATACAATGAGCAGTTCTTC	CASRRRGGEYNEQFF
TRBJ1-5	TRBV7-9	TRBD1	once	TGTGCCAGCAGCTCAGCACAGGGGGCAAACAATCAGCCCCAGCATTTT	CASSSAQGANNQPQHF
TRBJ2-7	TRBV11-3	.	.	TGTGCCAGCGATGCCGGGACAAAGGGGTCCTACGAGCAGTACTTC	CASDAGTKGSYEQYF
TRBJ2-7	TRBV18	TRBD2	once	TGTGCCAGCTCACCACCGCGGGGGAGGGCCCCCACCTACGAGCAGTACTTC	CASSPPRGRAPTYEQYF
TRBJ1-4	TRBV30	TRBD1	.	TGTGCCTGGAGTGACAGGGGGGCTTTAAATGAAAAACTGTTTTTT	CAWSDRGALNEKLFF
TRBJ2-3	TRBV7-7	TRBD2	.	TGTGCCAGCAGCCATAATAGCGGGAGCACAGATACGCAGTATTTT	CASSHNSGSTDTQYF
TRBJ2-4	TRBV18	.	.	TGTGCCAGCTCACCACTTGGGCCACGTCGGGCCAAAAACATTCAGTACTTC	CASSPLGPRRAKNIQYF
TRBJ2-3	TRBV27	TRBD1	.	TGTGCCAGCAGTCCCCGGGGACAGGGTTGGGCAGATACGCAGTATTTT	CASSPRGQGWADTQYF
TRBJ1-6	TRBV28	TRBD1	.	TGTGCCAGCAGCCACCACAGGGGGCCGTCACCCCTCCACTTT	CASSHHRGPSPLHF
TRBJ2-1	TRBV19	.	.	TGTGCCAGTAGTATTTTTACAGGCTCAGGTGAGCAGTTCTTC	CASSIFTGSGEQFF
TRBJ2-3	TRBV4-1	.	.	TGCGCCAGCAGTCCCCGGAGCCCCGCAGATACGCAGTATTTT	CASSPRSPADTQYF
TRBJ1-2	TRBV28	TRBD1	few	TGTGCCAGCAGTATAGATTCCAGGGGGCGAGGCTATGGCTACACCTTC	CASSIDSRGRGYGYTF
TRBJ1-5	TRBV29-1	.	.	TGCAGCGTTGAAGGCACGGCGGGGAAAGCCCAGCATTTT	CSVEGTAGKAQHF
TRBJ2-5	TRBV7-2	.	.	TGTGCCAGCAGCACCCGGAAGACAGGACAAGAGACCCAGTACTTC	CASSTRKTGQETQYF
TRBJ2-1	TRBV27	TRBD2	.	TGTGCCAGCAGTTCCCTCGTGCGGGAGGGCACCAATGAGCAGTTCTTC	CASSSLVREGTNEQFF
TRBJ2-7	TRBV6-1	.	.	TGTGCCAGCAGGGACACCTACGAGCAGTACTTC	CASRDTYEQYF
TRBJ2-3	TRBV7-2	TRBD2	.	TGTGCCAGCAGCTTATCGGGGGGGCCGGGCACAGATACGCAGTATTTT	CASSLSGGPGTDTQYF
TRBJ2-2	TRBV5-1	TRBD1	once	TGCGCCAGCAGCCCGGGACAGGCGAACACCGGGGAGCTGTTTTTT	CASSPGQANTGELFF
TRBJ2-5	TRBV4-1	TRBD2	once	TGCGCCAGCAGCCCTCTATTTGGGACTAGCCAGGAGACCCAGTACTTC	CASSPLFGTSQETQYF
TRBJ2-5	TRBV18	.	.	TGTGCCAGCTCACGCGGGGCCCACCCAGAGACCCAGTACTTC	CASSRGAHPETQYF
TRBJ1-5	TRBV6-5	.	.	TGTGCCAGCAGCAAATCGACAGACCAGCCCCAGCATTTT	CASSKSTDQPQHF
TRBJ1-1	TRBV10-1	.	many	TGCGCCAGCAGCGTGAGGGAAGCGGGTGAAGCTTTCTTT	CASSVREAGEAFF
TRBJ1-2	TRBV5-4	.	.	TGTGCCAGCAGCTCCGATGGGACACCCACGGACTATGGCTACACCTTC	CASSSDGTPTDYGYTF
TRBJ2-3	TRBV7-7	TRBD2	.	TGTGCCAGCAGTCGCGGGGGGGGTAGCACAGATACGCAGTATTTT	CASSRGGGSTDTQYF
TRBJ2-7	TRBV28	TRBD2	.	TGTGCCAGCAGGCTGGGACTAAGCTACGAGCAGTACTTC	CASRLGLSYEQYF
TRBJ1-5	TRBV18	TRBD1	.	TGTGCCAGCTCACGACAGGGAGTATGGAATCAGCCCCAGCATTTT	CASSRQGVWNQPQHF
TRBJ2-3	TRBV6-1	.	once	TGTGCCAGCAGTGCTTTACTACGGAGCACAGATACGCAGTATTTT	CASSALLRSTDTQYF
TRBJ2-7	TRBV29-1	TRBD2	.	TGCAGCGCCGCCCATAGCGGGAGACGAGAGCAGTACTTC	CSAAHSGRREQYF
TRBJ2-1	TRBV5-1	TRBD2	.	TGCGCCAGCAGCTTGGCGCCTAGCGGGAGTGGGTACAATGAGCAGTTCTTC	CASSLAPSGSGYNEQFF
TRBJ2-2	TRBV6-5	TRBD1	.	TGTGCCAGCAACCCGGGACAGGGGAACACCGGGGAGCTGTTTTTT	CASNPGQGNTGELFF
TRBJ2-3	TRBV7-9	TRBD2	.	TGTGCCAGCAGCAAACAAGCGGGGGCCGTCACAGATACGCAGTATTTT	CASSKQAGAVTDTQYF
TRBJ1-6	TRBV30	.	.	TGTGCCTGGAGTGTATCCGGGTACGGAGCTTCAGCCCTCCACTTT	CAWSVSGYGASALHF
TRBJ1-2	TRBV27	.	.	TGTGCCAGCAGTTTAGGAGGAGATTATGGCTACACCTTC	CASSLGGDYGYTF
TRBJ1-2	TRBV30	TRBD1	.	TGTGCCTGGTACCCGGGACAGGGAAACTATGGCTACACCTTC	CAWYPGQGNYGYTF
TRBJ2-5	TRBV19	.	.	TGTGCCAGTAGTACAAGCTTTCGACAGGAAAAGGAGACCCAGTACTTC	CASSTSFRQEKETQYF
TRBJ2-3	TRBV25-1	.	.	TGTGCCAGCAGGGACTCTGCAGGCACACACGATACGCAGTATTTT	CASRDSAGTHDTQYF
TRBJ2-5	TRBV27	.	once	TGTGCCAGCAGTTTATTAAGGGAACGCGGGGAGACCCAGTACTTC	CASSLLRERGETQYF
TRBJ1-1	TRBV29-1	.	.	TGCAGCGCCGCGGACACTGAAGCTTTCTTT	CSAADTEAFF
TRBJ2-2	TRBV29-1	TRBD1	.	TGCAGCGTTGGGGTTACAGGGGGCCAATACACCGGGGAGCTGTTTTTT	CSVGVTGGQYTGELFF
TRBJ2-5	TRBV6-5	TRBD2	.	TGTGCCAGCAGTTACCATAGCGGGAGGGGCGGCGAGACCCAGTACTTC	CASSYHSGRGGETQYF
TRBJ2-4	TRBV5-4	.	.	TGTGCCAGCGGACCAACCAGGGAAAACATTCAGTACTTC	CASGPTRENIQYF
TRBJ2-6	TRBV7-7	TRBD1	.	TGTGCCAGCAGCTTTCTCCTTCCGGGACAGGGAGGCTCTGGGGCCAACGTCCTGACTTTC	CASSFLLPGQGGSGANVLTF
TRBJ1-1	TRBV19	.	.	TGTGCCAGTAGTATATTTGCAGCGCCCAACACTGAAGCTTTCTTT	CASSIFAAPNTEAFF
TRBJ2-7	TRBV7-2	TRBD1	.	TGTGCCAGCAGCTTAGACACCGGGACAGTGAACTACGAGCAGTACTTC	CASSLDTGTVNYEQYF